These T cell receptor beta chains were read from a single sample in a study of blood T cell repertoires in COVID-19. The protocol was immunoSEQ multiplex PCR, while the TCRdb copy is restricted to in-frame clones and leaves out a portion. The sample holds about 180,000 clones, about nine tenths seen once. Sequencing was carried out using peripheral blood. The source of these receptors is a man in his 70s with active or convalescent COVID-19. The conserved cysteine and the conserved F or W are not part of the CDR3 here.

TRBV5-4,ASSSRTSLNTEAF
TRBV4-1,ASSQTRLAGGTGELF
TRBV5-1,ASSQGRSGQGAYEQY
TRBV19,ASSPLAAAETQY
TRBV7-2,ASSRRDYTDTQY
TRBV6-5,ASSSGGTGRGELF
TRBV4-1,ASSQLRGEKLF
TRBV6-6,ASKDGWGRGEQY
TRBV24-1,ATSGTGDDQPQH
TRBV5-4,ASSRGGGGNQPQH
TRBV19,ASSMKRGPYQETQY
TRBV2,ASSGANSYNSPLH
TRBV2,ASSEALLGTGGGYEQY
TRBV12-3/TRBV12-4,ASTTDRQETQY
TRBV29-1,SVALGQDYGYT
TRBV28,ASKDRGPEAF
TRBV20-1,SASSGSLNEKLF
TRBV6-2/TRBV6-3,ASSKTQSETQY
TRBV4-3,ASSQEGNSGRFGGELF
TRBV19,ASSIVGTGDTEAF